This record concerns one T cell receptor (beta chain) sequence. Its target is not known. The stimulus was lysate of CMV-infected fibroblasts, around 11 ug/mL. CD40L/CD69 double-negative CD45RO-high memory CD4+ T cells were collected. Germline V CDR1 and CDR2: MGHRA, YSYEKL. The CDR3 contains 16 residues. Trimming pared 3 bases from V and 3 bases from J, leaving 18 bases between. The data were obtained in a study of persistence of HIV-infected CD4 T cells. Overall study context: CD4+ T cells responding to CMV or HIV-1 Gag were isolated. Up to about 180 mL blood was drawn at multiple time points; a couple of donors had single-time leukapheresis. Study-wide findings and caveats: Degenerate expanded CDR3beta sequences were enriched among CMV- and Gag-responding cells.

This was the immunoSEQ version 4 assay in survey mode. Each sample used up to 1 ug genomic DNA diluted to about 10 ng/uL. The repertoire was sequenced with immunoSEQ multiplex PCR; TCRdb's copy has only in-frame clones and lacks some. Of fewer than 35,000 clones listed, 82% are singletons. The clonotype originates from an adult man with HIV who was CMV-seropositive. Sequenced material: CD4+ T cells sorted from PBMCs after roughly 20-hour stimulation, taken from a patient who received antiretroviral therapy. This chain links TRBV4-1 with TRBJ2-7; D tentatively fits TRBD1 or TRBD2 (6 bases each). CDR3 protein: CASSQRDIRSYYEQYF. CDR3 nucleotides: TGCGCCAGCAGCCAGCGGGACATTCGTTCTTACTACGAGCAGTACTTC.